The clone carrying this TCR beta chain occurred a few times. The entry originates in a study of blood T cells in healthy people across ages. Study overall: There was about one barcoded beta molecule captured by template switching per two T cells.

Combining a sample-barcoded 5' primer with a J-beta primer mix, a second PCR ran for about 6 to 11 cycles. Each cDNA molecule received a tag from a template-switch adaptor that had 12 random nucleotides. MiXCR was run by TCRdb on the 5' RACE reads, yielding one entry per CDR3 protein. The sample includes hundreds of thousands of distinct CDR3 sequences, about 25% of them seen just once. V lost 3 bases and J 2 bases, leaving 9 bases between the germline ends. Germline CDR1 reads SGHDT; CDR2 reads YYEEEE. The CDR3 loop spans 13 amino acids. These data were also filed under a second study, of T cells of mothers and their children. That report adds: Donation was provided by three healthy Caucasian mothers along with their six children. Sample barcodes plus 2-4 random nucleotides came from the M1S primer.

What was sequenced was blood. The receptor comes from a boy aged 10-17 years in good health. The rearrangement links TRBV5-6 to TRBJ2-7; tentative D call: TRBD1 (6 bases). CDR3 protein: CASSYRQAYEQYF. The DNA of the CDR3 is TGTGCCAGCAGCTACCGACAGGCCTACGAGCAGTACTTC.